The rows below give T cell receptor beta chains drawn from one sample of a study of PD-L1 blockade in urothelial cancer. Assay: immunoSEQ multiplex PCR; the TCRdb copy retains only in-frame clones and omits some. The table has over 65,000 clones, around 84% seen once. The sample was PBMCs, taken around atezolizumab (anti-PD-L1) treatment. The origin of the receptors is a man between 65 and 85 years old with urothelial cancer. Each CDR3 is given with its conserved first and last residue. A D gene is named only where the DNA matches it firmly. The listing skips clone size in some rows; elsewhere it reads once, few, many or a size class.

D gene,V gene,J gene,clone size,CDR3 protein,CDR3 DNA
TRBD2,TRBV28,TRBJ2-7,.,CASSLWTSGKDEQYF,TGTGCCAGCTCTCTTTGGACTAGCGGGAAAGACGAGCAGTACTTC
TRBD1,TRBV28,TRBJ2-7,.,CASSLGDRSYEQYF,TGTGCCAGCAGTTTGGGGGACAGGTCCTACGAGCAGTACTTC
.,TRBV6-5,TRBJ2-7,.,CASSYSRLSPSYEQYF,TGTGCCAGCAGTTACTCGAGACTATCGCCGTCCTACGAGCAGTACTTC
.,TRBV6-1,TRBJ2-7,.,CASSRTGNYEQYF,TGTGCCAGCAGCCGGACGGGGAACTACGAGCAGTACTTC
.,TRBV5-1,TRBJ2-2,.,CASSSQGMYTGELFF,TGCGCCAGCAGCTCACAGGGAATGTACACCGGGGAGCTGTTTTTT
.,TRBV7-8,TRBJ1-2,.,CASSLDPETNGYTF,TGTGCCAGCAGCTTAGATCCGGAAACTAATGGCTACACCTTC
.,TRBV18,TRBJ1-2,few,CASSPRREGYGYTF,TGTGCCAGCTCACCACGCAGGGAGGGGTATGGCTACACCTTC
TRBD1,TRBV6-5,TRBJ2-7,.,CASSQDRGSYEQYF,TGTGCCAGCAGCCAGGACAGGGGCTCCTACGAGCAGTACTTC
TRBD1,TRBV19,TRBJ2-6,.,CASSIGSPLAGTGDSGANVLTF,TGTGCCAGTAGTATCGGGTCCCCCCTAGCCGGGACAGGTGACTCTGGGGCCAACGTCCTGACTTTC
TRBD1,TRBV5-6,TRBJ1-1,.,CASSFRTGGNTEAFF,TGTGCCAGCAGCTTCAGGACAGGGGGCAACACTGAAGCTTTCTTT
TRBD2,TRBV13,TRBJ2-1,.,CASSWEREGRNEQFF,TGTGCCAGCAGCTGGGAGCGGGAGGGCCGGAATGAGCAGTTCTTC
TRBD2,TRBV28,TRBJ2-1,.,CASSSSRGDNNEQFF,TGTGCCAGCAGTTCCTCCCGGGGGGATAACAATGAGCAGTTCTTC
TRBD2,TRBV12-5,TRBJ2-7,.,CARPVGGEFSYEQYF,TGTGCTAGACCGGTTGGGGGGGAGTTCTCCTACGAGCAGTACTTC
.,TRBV2,TRBJ2-3,.,CASSKRITGDTQYF,TGTGCCAGCAGTAAACGGATTACAGGGGATACGCAGTATTTT
TRBD2,TRBV27,TRBJ2-3,.,CASSLFGTIAGNTDTQYF,TGTGCCAGCAGTTTATTCGGGACCATAGCGGGGAACACAGATACGCAGTATTTT
.,TRBV7-8,TRBJ2-2,.,CASSFWGRPGELFF,TGTGCCAGCAGCTTCTGGGGGCGACCCGGGGAGCTGTTTTTT
TRBD2,TRBV5-1,TRBJ2-7,.,CASSWGTSGRVLYEQYF,TGCGCCAGCAGCTGGGGGACTAGCGGGAGGGTTTTGTACGAGCAGTACTTC
.,TRBV5-1,TRBJ2-5,.,CASSPGPLQETQYF,TGCGCCAGCAGCCCAGGTCCCCTCCAAGAGACCCAGTACTTC
.,TRBV5-5,TRBJ2-7,.,CASSSTQGYEQYF,TGTGCCAGCAGCTCAACACAGGGCTACGAGCAGTACTTC
TRBD2,TRBV5-4,TRBJ2-3,.,CASSLEPLAGGGDTQYF,TGTGCCAGCAGCTTGGAGCCCCTAGCGGGAGGGGGAGATACGCAGTATTTT
TRBD2,TRBV5-1,TRBJ2-1,.,CASTTTQAGVAEQFF,TGCGCCAGCACGACGACACAAGCGGGAGTGGCTGAGCAGTTCTTC
TRBD2,TRBV5-4,TRBJ2-5,.,CASSSTSGTQETQYF,TGTGCCAGCAGCTCGACTAGCGGGACGCAAGAGACCCAGTACTTC
TRBD2,TRBV19,TRBJ2-6,.,CASSFSGTSGANVLTF,TGTGCCAGTAGTTTTAGCGGGACCTCTGGGGCCAACGTCCTGACTTTC
TRBD2,TRBV5-1,TRBJ2-1,.,CASSLGASGGNEQFF,TGCGCCAGCAGCTTGGGTGCTAGCGGGGGGAATGAGCAGTTCTTC
TRBD2,TRBV27,TRBJ2-6,.,CASLPWAGDLSRAGANVLTF,TGTGCCAGTCTGCCTTGGGCGGGAGACCTTTCTAGGGCTGGGGCCAACGTCCTGACTTTC
TRBD2,TRBV7-2,TRBJ2-5,.,CASSLVGGETQYF,TGTGCCAGCAGCTTAGTGGGGGGGGAGACCCAGTACTTC
TRBD2,TRBV29-1,TRBJ2-3,many,CSVALPGLADLIVTDTQYF,TGCAGCGTTGCACTCCCCGGACTAGCGGATCTTATCGTCACAGATACGCAGTATTTT
TRBD1,TRBV2,TRBJ2-5,.,CASRPQGAGETQYF,TGTGCCAGCAGGCCGCAGGGGGCTGGGGAGACCCAGTACTTC
.,TRBV6-5,TRBJ1-5,.,CASSKRNQPQHF,TGTGCCAGCAGCAAGAGAAATCAGCCCCAGCATTTT
TRBD1,TRBV6-5,TRBJ1-1,few,CASSSSQTGANTEAFF,TGTGCCAGCAGTTCGTCTCAAACAGGGGCGAACACTGAAGCTTTCTTT
TRBD2,TRBV7-9,TRBJ2-7,.,CASSLAGTSGTYEQYF,TGTGCCAGCAGCCTAGCCGGGACTAGCGGCACCTACGAGCAGTACTTC
.,TRBV4-2,TRBJ2-6,.,CASSQEQAYSGANVLTF,TGTGCCAGCAGCCAAGAGCAGGCTTACTCTGGGGCCAACGTCCTGACTTTC
TRBD1,TRBV9,TRBJ1-1,.,CASSVTGGRDTEAFF,TGTGCCAGCAGCGTGACAGGGGGCAGGGACACTGAAGCTTTCTTT
TRBD2,TRBV7-2,TRBJ2-2,.,CASSLTSGRVSGELFF,TGTGCCAGCAGCTTGACTAGCGGGAGAGTATCCGGGGAGCTGTTTTTT
TRBD2,TRBV7-9,TRBJ2-3,.,CASSLNLAGGTDTQYF,TGTGCCAGCAGCTTGAATCTAGCGGGGGGCACAGATACGCAGTATTTT
TRBD1,TRBV7-9,TRBJ2-3,.,CASSSHRGPRTQYF,TGTGCCAGCAGCTCCCATAGGGGGCCCCGAACGCAGTATTTT
TRBD1,TRBV9,TRBJ2-3,once,CASSVGGTGGTDTQYF,TGTGCCAGCAGCGTAGGGGGGACAGGGGGGACAGATACGCAGTATTTT
TRBD2,TRBV27,TRBJ2-1,.,CASSFSGTTGEQFF,TGTGCCAGCAGTTTTAGTGGGACTACGGGTGAGCAGTTCTTC
.,TRBV19,TRBJ1-1,.,CASSQSVSAFF,TGTGCCAGTTCACAGTCTGTCTCGGCTTTCTTT
.,TRBV5-1,TRBJ2-1,.,CASSKREKFNEQFF,TGCGCCAGCAGCAAGCGCGAGAAGTTCAATGAGCAGTTCTTC
TRBD2,TRBV5-4,TRBJ2-1,.,CASSQGLAGGINEQFF,TGTGCCAGCAGCCAGGGACTAGCGGGGGGGATCAATGAGCAGTTCTTC
.,TRBV27,TRBJ2-3,.,CASSPGLRTTDTQYF,TGTGCCAGCAGTCCGGGACTTCGTACCACAGATACGCAGTATTTT
TRBD1,TRBV6-5,TRBJ1-4,.,CASSYSGQGADEKLFF,TGTGCCAGCAGTTACTCCGGACAGGGGGCGGATGAAAAACTGTTTTTT
.,TRBV11-3,TRBJ2-2,once,CASSLGEANTGELFF,TGTGCCAGCAGCTTGGGAGAGGCGAACACCGGGGAGCTGTTTTTT
TRBD1,TRBV11-2,TRBJ1-3,.,CASSTHRGEAGNTIYF,TGTGCCAGCAGCACGCACAGGGGAGAGGCTGGAAACACCATATATTTT
TRBD2,TRBV6-5,TRBJ2-1,.,CASSRQRERRDEQFF,TGTGCCAGCAGCCGACAGCGGGAGAGACGGGATGAGCAGTTCTTC
TRBD1,TRBV18,TRBJ1-2,once,CASTPRKGQGSRYYGYTF,TGTGCCAGCACCCCTAGGAAGGGACAGGGGTCTCGGTACTATGGCTACACCTTC
.,TRBV28,TRBJ2-1,.,CASRAGLYYNEQFF,TGTGCCAGCAGGGCGGGACTCTACTACAATGAGCAGTTCTTC
TRBD2,TRBV5-4,TRBJ2-2,.,CASSLAGWASGMNTGELFF,TGTGCCAGCAGCTTGGCCGGCTGGGCTAGCGGGATGAACACCGGGGAGCTGTTTTTT
.,TRBV27,TRBJ1-2,once,CASRDGLNYGYTF,TGTGCCAGCAGGGACGGACTTAACTATGGCTACACCTTC
TRBD1,TRBV7-8,TRBJ2-7,.,CASSPGQAGSYEQYF,TGTGCCAGCAGCCCAGGACAGGCGGGCTCCTACGAGCAGTACTTC
.,TRBV5-1,TRBJ2-7,few,CASSLGASYEQYF,TGCGCCAGCAGCTTGGGTGCCAGCTACGAGCAGTACTTC